These T cell receptor beta chains were read from a single sample in a study of T-cell reconstitution after alpha-beta-depleted transplantation in children. One entry per CDR3 protein results from TCRdb running MiXCR on the PCR reads. Of about 640,000 distinct CDR3 sequences in the sample, 15% to 20% are singletons; the top ten hold 0.85% to 1.3%. This sample comprised PBMCs from the stem cell graft donor, obtained from the stem cell graft. The receptors here all came from a human donor who donated a stem cell graft to a child with acute myeloid leukemia. The conserved cysteine and the conserved F or W are not part of the CDR3 here.

j_gene | v_gene | CDR3aa
TRBJ2-7 | TRBV7-8 | ASSFTGTASYEQY
TRBJ1-2 | TRBV7-9 | ASTSGRGGGYT
TRBJ2-3 | TRBV3-1 | ASSPVRVGTDTQY
TRBJ2-1 | TRBV30 | AWRGGSEQF
TRBJ1-5 | TRBV5-5 | ASSSAGGRLNQPQH
TRBJ2-7 | TRBV20-1 | SAFSSGSSYEQY
TRBJ1-5 | TRBV15 | ATRDQGGGNQPQH
TRBJ1-1 | TRBV5-1 | ASSSTGGLASTEAF
TRBJ1-2 | TRBV20-1 | SASRQLNGYT
TRBJ1-2 | TRBV6-1 | ASTKGPDPPYGYT
TRBJ1-5 | TRBV20-1 | SASDTLVGNQPQH
TRBJ1-2 | TRBV13 | ASSTQGRYGYT
TRBJ1-2 | TRBV20-1 | SAIDPGQGVYGYT
TRBJ2-5 | TRBV20-1 | SASGGTVKTQY
TRBJ2-5 | TRBV6-1 | ASSTPAGEETQY
TRBJ2-7 | TRBV7-9 | ASSSPGTGGSYEQY
TRBJ1-1 | TRBV6-1 | ASWEYRATEAF
TRBJ2-3 | TRBV5-8 | ASSLVVASEVGDTQY
TRBJ1-5 | TRBV7-2 | ASSLVGGLGNQPQH
TRBJ1-1 | TRBV20-1 | SPLSDRGFYTEAF
TRBJ2-1 | TRBV10-3 | AIHVGGSYNEQF
TRBJ2-1 | TRBV24-1 | ATSPSGTQYNEQF
TRBJ1-2 | TRBV29-1 | SVVHTTNYGYT
TRBJ2-2 | TRBV7-2 | ASSATPFAGELF
TRBJ2-1 | TRBV29-1 | SVEGVTLNEQF
TRBJ1-1 | TRBV5-1 | ASSLRETANTEAF
TRBJ1-5 | TRBV28 | ASSIHGGAQPQH
TRBJ1-1 | TRBV7-9 | ASNSWGTEAF
TRBJ1-2 | TRBV7-7 | ASGEGQTGYT
TRBJ2-2 | TRBV7-9 | ASRTNRQTNTGELF
TRBJ1-2 | TRBV20-1 | SASPPQGPNYGYT
TRBJ1-2 | TRBV20-1 | SARGGGPDGYT
TRBJ2-1 | TRBV29-1 | SVEDPIVGGRYNEQF
TRBJ2-3 | TRBV20-1 | STSGGGTDTQY
TRBJ2-3 | TRBV15 | ATSREPSPSQY
TRBJ2-1 | TRBV29-1 | SVAFDSNEQF
TRBJ1-5 | TRBV7-2 | ASSDGNSNQPQH
TRBJ1-5 | TRBV9 | ASSVGGTENQPQH
TRBJ2-1 | TRBV11-1 | ASSLGGSGGYNEQF
TRBJ1-1 | TRBV4-3 | ASSQGLFDGTEAF
TRBJ1-6 | TRBV5-5 | ASSFDVGGASPLH
TRBJ2-3 | TRBV20-1 | SARGPGAPSSTDTQY
TRBJ1-1 | TRBV6-2/TRBV6-3 | ASSRLGQSNTEAF
TRBJ2-1 | TRBV5-6 | ASSLGAGGSAREQF
TRBJ2-3 | TRBV20-1 | SAREGVGGVTPYTDTQY
TRBJ1-2 | TRBV6-1 | ASSEAQKYGYT
TRBJ2-3 | TRBV20-1 | SARLAGGGSTDTQY
TRBJ2-3 | TRBV15 | ATRNTGTDTQY
TRBJ1-4 | TRBV20-1 | SARPPGVTNEKLF
TRBJ2-1 | TRBV12-3/TRBV12-4 | ASSGQGTYNEQF
TRBJ2-2 | TRBV12-3/TRBV12-4 | ASSPRAPDTGELF
TRBJ1-5 | TRBV28 | ASSFQSRGGNQPQH
TRBJ2-7 | TRBV27 | ASSHRGSYEQY